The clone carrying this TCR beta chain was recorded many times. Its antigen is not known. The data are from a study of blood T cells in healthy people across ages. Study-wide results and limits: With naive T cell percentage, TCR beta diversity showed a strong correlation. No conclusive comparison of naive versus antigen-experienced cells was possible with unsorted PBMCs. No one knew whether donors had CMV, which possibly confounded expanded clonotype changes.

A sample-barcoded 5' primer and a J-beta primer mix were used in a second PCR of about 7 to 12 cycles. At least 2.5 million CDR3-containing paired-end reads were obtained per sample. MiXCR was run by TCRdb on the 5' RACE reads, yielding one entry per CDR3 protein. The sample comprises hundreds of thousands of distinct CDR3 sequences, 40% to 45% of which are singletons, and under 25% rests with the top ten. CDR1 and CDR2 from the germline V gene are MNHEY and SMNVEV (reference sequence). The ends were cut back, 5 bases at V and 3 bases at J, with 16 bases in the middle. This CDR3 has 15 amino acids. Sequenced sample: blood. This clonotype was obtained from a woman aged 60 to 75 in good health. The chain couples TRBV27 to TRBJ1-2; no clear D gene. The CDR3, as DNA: TGTGCCAGCAGTCCTACCACCCGGGCCGACTATGGCTACACCTTC. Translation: CASSPTTRADYGYTF.